This paragraph covers one T cell receptor (beta chain) sequence. This clonotype showed up just a few times. This receptor's antigen is unknown. No conserved phenylalanine or tryptophan ends this CDR3, so it is likely a read error. This entry is derived from a study of T cells in Graves' hyperthyroidism and ophthalmopathy (dated by TCRdb to between 2018 and 2020). As for the study more broadly: Peripheral blood samples were taken at the time of initial diagnosis, prior to any treatment. The roughly 94 discovery patients were randomly divided into training and test sets at a 7:3 ratio. Once sampling was done, hyperthyroidism patients were given methimazole at a starting dose of 30 mg daily, whereas ophthalmopathy patients were given high-dose intravenous methylprednisolone. To identify distinguishing TCR V-J signatures, a discovery cohort of roughly 100 patients was used, comprising 40 to 45 with Graves' ophthalmopathy and 57 with stable Graves' hyperthyroidism. The paper reports TCR Vbeta CDR3 sequencing of 130 to 150 peripheral blood samples: around 45 ophthalmopathy, roughly 80 hyperthyroidism and around 17 progressor patients. Prospective prediction of ophthalmopathy was tested in an independent validation cohort consisting of some 20 hyperthyroidism patients and 15 or so patients who later progressed to ophthalmopathy. In addition, the study compared T-cell repertoires in thyroid tissue and in blood from six Graves' hyperthyroidism patients.

The TCR beta CDR3 regions were amplified from the RNA transcripts. A first-round RT-PCR of the TCR CDR3 used the HTBI primer set with the Qiagen OneStep RT-PCR kit. The libraries were constructed in a second round of multiplex PCR and then size-selected and purified. The libraries were sequenced on an Illumina HiSeq2000 using paired-end 100 bp reads. In the paper's pipeline: SOAPnuke was used to process the raw data, removing reads that contained adapters or uncalled bases, had a mean Phred below 15, or lacked an exact match to the constant primer or identifier. COPE v1.2.5 was used to merge the high-quality paired reads, and each unique nucleotide sequence was defined as a clonotype. MiTCR v1.1 was used to align clonotypes to the IMGT TRBV, TRBD and TRBJ reference segments. Only V-J combinations with frequency above 0.0001, covering 99% to 99.2% of repertoires, were analysed. The TCS score was defined as F50 (clonal expansion) divided by E x V (chaos), with BLOSUM62-based TCRdist calculated between CDR3 peptides within each V-J. Welch's t-statistics and random forest reduced just over 500 V-J features to 13, which were used in a naive Bayes classifier (R e1071). Clones were called with MiXCR by TCRdb after fastp trimmed the public reads at Q25, and only in-frame beta chains were retained. One record per CDR3 amino acid sequence lists the most common genes and DNA. TCRdb, rather than the study authors, made the V and J calls. The sample table records 500,000 to 750,000 distinct CDR3 sequences; 15% to 17% of these occur just once. Clones ranked in the top ten supply around 7.8% of the sample.

In the germline V gene (reference sequence), CDR1 corresponds to DFQATT and CDR2 to SNEGSKA. The CDR3 contains 18 residues when both ends are counted. The only DNA kept is the CDR3, 54 bases in frame from the first base. Here V drops 0 bases and J drops 5 bases, and the junction holds 13 bases not matched to any gene. Stable Graves' hyperthyroidism was defined as no progression to ophthalmopathy during 18 months of follow-up. Hyperthyroidism patients were aged 18 to 65 years and newly diagnosed, with disease duration of less than 2 months. Any patient with an uncontrolled infection, another autoimmune disease, pregnancy or lactation was excluded. Diagnoses relied on clinical symptoms, serum thyroxine and TRAb, thyroid ultrasound and orbital computed tomography. Ficoll-Paque density gradient centrifugation was used to isolate PBMCs from under 11 ml of fresh peripheral blood. Total RNA was extracted using Trizol reagent, and RNA quality was assessed on an Agilent 2100 Bioanalyzer.

Points the paper makes about the study in general: Sample size was not statistically predetermined, and investigators were not blinded to group allocation. A 13 V-J signature model separated ophthalmopathy from stable hyperthyroidism, with roughly 88% sensitivity and 81.08% specificity in cross-validation and 80%/75% in testing. In validation, the model predicted progression to ophthalmopathy with approximately 71% sensitivity and less than 75% specificity, a median of around 6.6 months before onset. Most expanded thyroid clonotypes (frequency above 0.001) were also found in blood, which suggests that blood repertoires may mirror thyroid immune responses.

The rearranged chain carries TRBV20-1 and TRBJ2-5; the junction holds 12 bases that match TRBD2. This TCR was sampled from a woman between 25 and 40 years old with Graves' hyperthyroidism. Sequencing was done on a sample of blood. This receptor has the CDR3 CSARDSTSGRSPGETQYS. The bases read TGCAGTGCTAGAGATAGTACTAGCGGGAGGTCCCCGGGGGAGACCCAGTACTCC.